This TCR beta chain derives from a study of blood T cell repertoires in COVID-19. CDR1 and CDR2 (germline): ENHRY, SYGVKD. V lost 5 bases and J 2 bases, leaving 14 bases between the germline ends. The CDR3 is 15 residues long. This clone showed up just a few times. Per the authors' pipeline: Amplifying reference gene primers gave estimates of nucleated cell counts. Libraries were prepared by immunoSEQ multiplex PCR; TCRdb keeps only in-frame clonotypes and omits some of them. The V and J calls and clone size were taken over from that table, and D and trimming were inferred from the DNA. Of about 70,000 clones in the sample, roughly 86% were seen once.

This chain links TRBV10-3 with TRBJ2-3; no clear D gene. The sequencing sample was made of peripheral blood. This clonotype was obtained from a woman in her 70s with acute or convalescent COVID-19. The CDR3 protein is CAISSRHSDTDTQYF. The DNA for the CDR3 is TGTGCCATCAGTTCTCGACACTCTGACACAGATACGCAGTATTTT.